This T cell receptor (beta chain) was sequenced for a study of response to subunit inactivated influenza vaccine (dated by TCRdb to 2016 to 2019). At the level of the whole study: The study used deep quantitative T cell receptor repertoire profiling to track responses to a trivalent subunit inactivated influenza vaccine. The research as a whole found: The authors suggested that each seasonal influenza vaccination may recruit only a limited number of new T cells.

Library preparation used RT-PCR. The data were produced on an Illumina HiSeq 2500. TCRdb reworked the public reads: Q25 trimming with fastp, MiXCR clone assembly, productive beta chains retained. Under each unique CDR3 protein, matching rows form one entry showing the most common genes and DNA. For this sample there are about 480,000 distinct CDR3 sequences; 9.5% to 13% appear just once. The ten largest clones take up over 9.5% of the sample. Taken from the germline V gene, the CDR1 and CDR2 loops are SGHAT and FQNNGV. The CDR3 goes from the cysteine to the phenylalanine over 14 residues. This entry keeps only the CDR3 DNA: 42 bases, framed from base 1. V sheds 4 bases and J sheds 6 bases, leaving 14 bases between their ends. This specimen's time point label, interpreted: more than 35 days after influenza vaccine administration. Ten or more counts support this clonotype. The target of this receptor is not known. The record has no base qualities; no much larger clone is one base away.

The TCR comes from a man aged 50-59 years who received an inactivated influenza vaccine. Donor details come from another sample of the same person, matched by shared clones. The sequences come from PBMCs from blood, collected about 40 days after vaccination. The chain is encoded by TRBV11-2 joined to TRBJ2-3; the D segment might be TRBD1 or TRBD2, since each matches 5 bases. The CDR3 protein: CASSWDHPWDTQYF. In nucleotides, the sequence is TGTGCCAGCAGCTGGGACCATCCTTGGGATACGCAGTATTTT.